The 16 T cell receptor beta chains given below trace back to one sample, sequenced in a study of vaccination and CD4 T cells after COVID-19. With the Oncomine TCR Beta short-read assay, DNA from cultured CD4+ T cells was sequenced. MiXCR, applied by TCRdb to the PCR reads, yields one record per CDR3 protein. The sample consists of under 20,000 distinct CDR3 sequences, 53% of them appearing once. No cognate antigen is known for these TCRs. This sample's treatment: roughly ten-day PBMC culture with coronavirus spike peptide pools or control peptides (ViraFEST assay). Sequenced material: CD4+ T cells from blood, cultured in vitro, taken before SARS-CoV-2 vaccination. Receptor source: a human donor who had recovered from COVID-19.

The gene calls are TRBV20-1 and TRBJ2-2; D is unresolved. The V gene lost 3 bases and the J gene lost 6 bases, with 11 bases spanning the gap. The CDR3 sequence is 13 residues long. The germline CDR1 and CDR2 sequences are DFQATT and SNEGSKA (reference sequence). The CDR3 spells CSARPPRAGELFF. CDR3 bases: TGCAGTGCTAGGCCCCCAAGAGCCGGGGAGCTGTTTTTT.

The J gene is TRBJ1-5, the V gene TRBV7-6; D unresolved. The CDR3 consists of 14 residues. Trimming shortened V by 1 base and J by 3 bases, and 7 bases separated the two germline ends. Germline V gene data show CDR1 as SGHVS and CDR2 as FNYEAQ. In DNA, the CDR3 is TGTGCCAGCAGCTTAGGAGGGAACAATCAGCCCCAGCATTTT. Translation gives CASSLGGNNQPQHF. The entire variable domain, with the rest obtained from reference TRBV7-6 and TRBJ1-5, is as follows: GAGVSQSPRYKVTKRGQDVALRCDPISGHVSLYWYRQALGQGPEFLTYFNYEAQQDKSGLPNDRFSAERPEGSISTLTIQRTEQRDSAMYRCASSLGGNNQPQHFGDGTRLSIL.

This sequence joins TRBV5-6 and TRBJ1-2; D remains unclear. The V end was cut by 0 bases, the J end by 2 bases, with 2 bases between. This CDR3 is built from 12 residues. The germline V gene encodes CDR1 SGHDT and CDR2 YYEEEE. This CDR3 reads CASSLDNYGYTF. The CDR3 DNA reads as TGTGCCAGCAGCTTGGACAACTATGGCTACACCTTC.

This clonotype was detected a few times. The chain links TRBV7-2 to TRBJ1-6; D not certain. The CDR3 runs 15 residues. Trimming removed 1 base at V and 5 bases at J, with 9 bases between. The germline V gene encodes CDR1 SGHTA and CDR2 FQGNSA. The CDR3 is CASSLGQADNSPLHF. CDR3 nucleotides: TGTGCCAGCAGCTTAGGGCAGGCAGATAATTCACCCCTCCACTTT. Looking up the rest from reference TRBV7-2 and TRBJ1-6 gives the full variable domain: GAGVSQSPSNKVTEKGKDVELRCDPISGHTALYWYRQSLGQGLEFLIYFQGNSAPDKSGLPSDRFSAERTGGSVSTLTIQRTQQEDSAVYLCASSLGQADNSPLHFGNGTRLTVT.

The chain links TRBV29-1 to TRBJ2-3, with D uncertain. V shed 3 bases and J shed 11 bases, with 12 bases lying between them. Germline CDR1 is SQVTM and CDR2 is ANQGSEA. CDR3 length: 11 amino acids. CDR3 nucleotides: TGCAGCGTTGATGTGAGTACGGGGCAGTATTTT. It is translated as CSVDVSTGQYF.

V and J are TRBV20-1 and TRBJ1-1; D is undetermined. This CDR3 is 16 amino acids long. The V and J ends lost 3 bases and 5 bases respectively, with 22 bases between them. CDR1 and CDR2 (germline): DFQATT, SNEGSKA (reference sequence). CDR3 DNA: TGCAGTGCTAGCCCTCCCTGGGCCCCGGCGGGGACTGAAGCTTTCTTT. Its translation is CSASPPWAPAGTEAFF.

The rearrangement joins TRBV29-1 to TRBJ2-1; D remains ambiguous. Between the trimmed V and J ends, which lost 0 bases and 9 bases, there was a span of 9 bases. Germline loops: CDR1 SQVTM, CDR2 ANQGSEA. The CDR3 totals 12 residues. The CDR3 sequence: CSVEELGSEQFF. CDR3 in DNA: TGCAGCGTTGAAGAATTGGGAAGTGAGCAGTTCTTC.

This clonotype has just a few counts. V is TRBV7-9 and J is TRBJ2-4; 8 positions agree with TRBD2. Trimming at V came to 4 bases and at J to 6 bases, leaving 11 bases not matched to a gene. In germline, CDR1 is SEHNR, CDR2 FQNEAQ (reference sequence). This CDR3 comprises 16 residues. DNA of the CDR3: TGTGCCAGCAGCTCCGACAAGGTACTAGCGGTAAACATTCAGTACTTC. Translated: CASSSDKVLAVNIQYF.

This sequence joins TRBV5-4 and TRBJ2-2; no firm D call. The CDR3 spans 17 residues. Germline V gives CDR1 SGHNT, CDR2 YYREEE (reference sequence). V was pared by 0 bases and J by 3 bases, with 15 bases between. The chain's CDR3 is CASSLGGFDPYTGELFF. CDR3 bases: TGTGCCAGCAGCTTGGGAGGTTTTGACCCGTACACCGGGGAGCTGTTTTTT.

The rearrangement uses TRBV7-6 and TRBJ2-5; TRBD2 agrees at 7 bases. The CDR3 length is 16 residues. V lost 10 bases, J lost 0 bases, and 14 bases stayed unmatched. Germline V gene data show CDR1 as SGHVS and CDR2 as FNYEAQ. Here the CDR3 DNA reads TGTGCCAACCCGGCCTGGGCTAGCGGATACCAAGAGACCCAGTACTTC. Translated: CANPAWASGYQETQYF.

The rearrangement uses TRBV20-1 and TRBJ2-3; TRBD2 matches at 8 bases. The CDR3 has 15 residues. Germline assignment: CDR1 DFQATT and CDR2 SNEGSKA (reference sequence). J was trimmed by 6 bases and V by 0 bases; bases with no gene match: 8. For the CDR3, the DNA is TGCAGTGCTAGAGATTGGAGCGGGGGTCGGGATACGCAGTATTTT. This encodes CSARDWSGGRDTQYF.

The chain carries TRBV20-1 and TRBJ2-5; D remains ambiguous. V was trimmed by 0 bases and J by 8 bases, leaving 10 bases between them. Germline V gene lookup returns CDR1 DFQATT and CDR2 SNEGSKA (reference sequence). CDR3 length equals 12 residues. The CDR3 protein is CSAREAPYTQYF. The DNA for the CDR3 is TGCAGTGCTAGAGAAGCGCCCTATACCCAGTACTTC.

The chain carries TRBV9 and TRBJ2-7, with TRBD2 identical over 15 bases. CDR1 SGDLS and CDR2 YYNGEE come from the germline V gene. V dropped 3 bases and J dropped 5; count of bases not matched to a gene: 9. The CDR3 is made up of 17 amino acids. CDR3 DNA: TGTGCCAGCAGCGCCGGGACTAGCGGGAGGTATAAAAACGAGCAGTACTTC. The encoded protein is CASSAGTSGRYKNEQYF.

The chain has TRBV6-5 and TRBJ2-3; 14 nucleotides align to TRBD2. The V gene's germline CDR1 is MNHEY and CDR2 SVGAGI. V lost 0 bases and J lost 6; bases outside the gene matches: 8. The CDR3 is made up of 18 amino acids. CDR3 in DNA: TGTGCCAGCAGTTACTCCCCAGGACTAGCGGGAGGTGCGGATACGCAGTATTTT. Encoded protein: CASSYSPGLAGGADTQYF.

The chain links TRBV12-3 or TRBV12-4 to TRBJ2-5, with a possible D match to TRBD1 (5 bases). CDR3 length equals 14 residues. V lost 3 bases, J lost 4 bases, and 12 bases lay in between. CDR3 loop: CASSFPSRVETQYF. The CDR3 DNA reads as TGTGCCAGCAGTTTCCCCAGCAGGGTAGAGACCCAGTACTTC.

This clonotype has just a few counts. The chain uses TRBV27 and TRBJ2-3; D is unresolved. The CDR3 consists of 13 residues. The V end was cut by 6 bases, the J end by 5 bases, with 12 bases between. Germline V CDR1 and CDR2: MNHEY, SMNVEV (reference sequence). The CDR3 nucleotides are TGTGCCAGCAGCCCCGAGGCCCGAGATACGCAGTATTTT. This encodes CASSPEARDTQYF.